The text below deals with one T cell receptor beta chain. Its antigen is not identified. The sample originates from a study of response to subunit inactivated influenza vaccine. Each CDR3 protein is one row after TCRdb ran MiXCR on the RT-PCR reads. The data show approximately 530,000 distinct CDR3 sequences, around 8% seen once. General study results and limits: Authors suggested each seasonal flu vaccination may recruit only limited numbers of new T cells.

Looked up from germline, CDR1 is ENHRY and CDR2 is SYGVKD. V lost 2 bases and J lost 1, with 6 bases in between. The CDR3 loop spans 14 amino acids. This receptor was obtained from a man aged 50 to 69 who received an inactivated influenza vaccine. The rearrangement links TRBV10-3 to TRBJ1-5, with D possibly being TRBD1 (5 bases). The sequenced sample was PBMCs from blood, obtained around 25 months after vaccination. Written as DNA, the CDR3 is TGTGCCATCAGTGAGGGGGGGAGCAATCAGCCCCAGCATTTT. Protein: CAISEGGSNQPQHF.